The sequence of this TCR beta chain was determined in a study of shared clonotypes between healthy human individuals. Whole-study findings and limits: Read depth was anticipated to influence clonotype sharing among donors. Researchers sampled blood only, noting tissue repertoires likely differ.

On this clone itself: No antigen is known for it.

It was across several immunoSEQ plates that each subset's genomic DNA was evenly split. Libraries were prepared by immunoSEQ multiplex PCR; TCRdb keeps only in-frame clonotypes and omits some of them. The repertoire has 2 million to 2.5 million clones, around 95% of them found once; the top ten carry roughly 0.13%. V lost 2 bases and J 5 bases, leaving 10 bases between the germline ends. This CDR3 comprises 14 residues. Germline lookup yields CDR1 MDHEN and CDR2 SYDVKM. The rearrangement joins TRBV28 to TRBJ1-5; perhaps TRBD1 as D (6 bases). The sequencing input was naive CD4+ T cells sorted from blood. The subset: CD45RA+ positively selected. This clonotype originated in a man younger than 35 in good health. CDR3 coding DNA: TGTGCCAGCAGTTTACTACAGGGCCATCAGCCCCAGCATTTT. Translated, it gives CASSLLQGHQPQHF.